This is a list of T cell receptor beta chains from one sample in a study of cytomegalovirus exposure and HLA in healthy donors. The assay was immunoSEQ multiplex PCR, and TCRdb's table has in-frame clones only and misses some. The sample comprises 150,000 or so clones, approximately 70% of which are singletons, and 1.5% to 2% rests with the top ten. The sample comprised PBMCs. These receptors were taken from a woman in her late teens or twenties in good health and CMV-seronegative. Each CDR3 is given without its conserved first and last residue. Not every row has a clone size; where given, it reads once, few, many or a size class.

j_call clone_size cdr3_length v_call cdr3_aa
TRBJ1-1 few 13 TRBV4-3 ASSHAGLMNTEAF
TRBJ2-7 few 13 TRBV7-6 ASSPGDRGLYEQY
TRBJ2-2 NA 13 TRBV9 ASSVSGQGAGELF
TRBJ1-1 NA 12 TRBV5-5 ASSASRGGTEAF
TRBJ2-2 few 12 TRBV6-1 AYRRARDTGELF
TRBJ2-5 NA 12 TRBV5-4 ASSLELVDETQY
TRBJ1-2 NA 15 TRBV2 ASSETLGDRGGYGYT
TRBJ1-1 NA 16 TRBV25-1 ASSNVRGGARANTEAF
TRBJ1-2 NA 12 TRBV5-1 ASGEGTVDYGYT
TRBJ2-1 NA 18 TRBV5-4 ASSSNPRTSGRIKYNEQF
TRBJ1-2 NA 14 TRBV9 ASSLRTGRGNYGYT
TRBJ2-1 NA 14 TRBV27 ASSSLASGFYNEQF
TRBJ2-2 NA 11 TRBV6-5 ASSYIRAGELF
TRBJ1-5 NA 10 TRBV4-1 ASSQGDQPQH
TRBJ2-1 once 19 TRBV9 ASSVSVAGPSGRADYNEQF